Each of the 26 T cell receptor beta chains below was sequenced from the same sample in a study of blood T cell repertoires in COVID-19. The repertoire was sequenced with immunoSEQ multiplex PCR; TCRdb's copy has only in-frame clones and lacks some. Of hundreds of thousands of clones in the sample, nearly 90% were seen once. What was sequenced was PBMCs or T cells enriched from blood (not recorded which). Receptor source: a man aged 25 to 45 who had been exposed to COVID-19.

The rearrangement uses TRBV18 and TRBJ1-4, with D unclear. The CDR3 spans 15 residues. V lost 6 bases to trimming and J lost 4 bases, with 15 bases between them. The V gene's germline CDR1 is KGHSH and CDR2 LQKENI. The DNA for the CDR3 is TGTGCCAGCTCCGCTGGAGGCGGAAATAATGAAAAACTGTTTTTT. It codes for CASSAGGGNNEKLFF.

This clone has just one count. The chain carries TRBV4-1 and TRBJ2-1, with TRBD1 matching over 12 bases. V shed 4 bases and J 9 bases; nucleotides not matched to a gene: 4. CDR1 and CDR2 (germline): MGHRA, YSYEKL. CDR3 length: 14 residues. Here the CDR3 reads CASSPGQGAREQFF. CDR3 DNA: TGCGCCAGCAGCCCGGGACAGGGGGCCCGTGAGCAGTTCTTC.

V and J are TRBV5-1 and TRBJ2-7; 9 bases are shared with TRBD1. Germline V gene data show CDR1 as SGHRS and CDR2 as YFSETQ. Trimming at V came to 2 bases and at J to 2 bases, leaving 8 bases not matched to a gene. The CDR3 contains 16 residues. CDR3 bases: TGCGCCAGCAGCTTCACAGGGGGCCTTTCAGCCTACGAGCAGTACTTC. Protein sequence: CASSFTGGLSAYEQYF.

The V gene is TRBV5-4, the J gene TRBJ2-5; 8 positions match TRBD2. With V trimmed by 6 bases and J by 1 base, 8 bases remained unmatched. CDR3 length equals 15 residues. Germline CDR1 and CDR2: SGHNT and YYREEE (reference sequence). The CDR3 loop reads CASTTFRGGQETQYF. In nucleotides, the CDR3 is TGTGCCAGCACTACCTTCCGGGGGGGCCAAGAGACCCAGTACTTC.

This chain uses TRBV6-5 with TRBJ1-4; 8 bases are a match to TRBD1. This CDR3 spans 15 amino acids. Germline loops: CDR1 MNHEY, CDR2 SVGAGI. The J segment lost 10 bases and the V segment lost 6 bases, leaving 13 bases of the junction unmatched. The CDR3 loop is CASSRPLTGAGKLFF. The CDR3 nucleotides are TGTGCCAGCAGCCGTCCGTTGACAGGGGCGGGAAAACTGTTTTTT.

The chain uses TRBV4-2 and TRBJ1-4; no clear D gene. The length of the CDR3 is 16 residues. V was trimmed by 0 bases and J by 8 bases, leaving 16 bases between them. CDR1 is LGHNA, CDR2 YNFKEQ, per germline. The CDR3 protein is CASSQDMRQKAEKLFF. Written as DNA, the CDR3 is TGTGCCAGCAGCCAAGATATGCGACAAAAGGCGGAAAAACTGTTTTTT.

The chain couples TRBV5-1 to TRBJ2-2, with TRBD1 matching over 7 bases. The V and J ends lost 0 bases and 4 bases, in that order; junction bases with no gene match: 6. CDR1 SGHRS and CDR2 YFSETQ come from the germline V gene. The CDR3 runs to 16 residues. The DNA of the CDR3 is TGCGCCAGCAGCTTGGGACAGGGTGCTACCACCGGGGAGCTGTTTTTT. It translates to CASSLGQGATTGELFF.

To note about this clone: One base separates it from a far larger clone, so it is likely a read error. Other DNA sequences of this sample code for an identical CDR3. The chain joins TRBV7-8 to TRBJ2-3; the D gene is possibly TRBD2 (7 bases). Germline V gene lookup returns CDR1 SGHVS and CDR2 FQNEAQ. V was clipped by 3 bases and J by 4 bases, with 17 bases between them. This CDR3 comprises 16 residues. The CDR3: CASSFGGRGTSDTQYF. The CDR3 DNA reads as TGTGCCAGCAGCTTTGGGGGGCGGGGGACGTCAGATACGCAGTATTTT.

The V gene is TRBV7-2, the J gene TRBJ2-3; TRBD1 is a possible D gene (6 bases). CDR3 size: 15 residues. Germline CDR1 reads SGHTA; CDR2 reads FQGNSA. Trimming removed 1 base at V and 6 bases at J, with 14 bases between. CDR3 amino acids: CASSLVTQTGDTQYF. The CDR3 region has the DNA TGTGCCAGCAGCTTAGTAACTCAGACAGGCGATACGCAGTATTTT.

The chain carries TRBV5-5 and TRBJ1-4; 8 positions match TRBD1. The germline V gene has CDR1 SGHKS and CDR2 YYEKEE (reference sequence). The CDR3 spans 16 residues. V lost 4 bases to trimming and J lost 6 bases; unmatched junction nucleotides: 11. The chain's CDR3 is CASSPAVDRAHEKLFF. For the CDR3, the DNA is TGTGCCAGCAGCCCGGCGGTGGACAGGGCCCATGAAAAACTGTTTTTT.

This clone was observed a single time. V is TRBV3-1 (or the pseudogene TRBV3-2) and J is TRBJ1-2; D perhaps matches TRBD1 (6 bases). Germline CDR1 reads LGHDT; CDR2 reads YNNKEL (reference sequence). V lost 8 bases to trimming and J lost 2 bases, with 15 bases between them. CDR3 length equals 14 residues. The CDR3 bases are TGTGCCAGCTTCCGCAGGGGTTCCAACTATGGCTACACCTTC. It translates to CASFRRGSNYGYTF.

V is TRBV27 and J is TRBJ1-1; no reliable D call. V lost 0 bases to trimming and J lost 1 base, with 3 bases between them. CDR3 length: 13 amino acids. The germline V gene encodes CDR1 MNHEY and CDR2 SMNVEV (reference sequence). The CDR3, as DNA: TGTGCCAGCAGTTTATCGCGGAACACTGAAGCTTTCTTT. This codes for CASSLSRNTEAFF.

The chain combines TRBV5-1 with TRBJ2-2, with D tentatively TRBD1 (5 bases). The CDR3 sequence is 14 residues long. The germline gives CDR1 SGHRS, CDR2 YFSETQ. V shed 6 bases and J shed 5 bases, with 14 bases lying between them. The CDR3 nucleotides are TGCGCCAGCAACCAGGGTTTGGGGACCGGGGAGCTGTTTTTT. Its protein is CASNQGLGTGELFF.

This chain connects TRBV5-1 to TRBJ2-2, with 7 nucleotides matching TRBD2. Losses at the gene ends were 4 bases for V and 0 bases for J; bases not matched to a gene: 3. The CDR3 contains 15 residues. Germline-derived CDR1 and CDR2 are SGHRS and YFSETQ. CDR3 in amino acids: CASSAGVANTGELFF. CDR3 nucleotides: TGCGCCAGCAGCGCGGGGGTAGCGAACACCGGGGAGCTGTTTTTT.

This clone was seen a single time. The chain is built from TRBV6-1 and TRBJ2-2; D unclear. V lost 2 bases and J 0 bases, leaving 10 bases between the germline ends. There are 16 residues in the CDR3. Germline V gives CDR1 MNHNS, CDR2 SASEGT. The CDR3 is CASSELWSANTGELFF. The CDR3, as DNA: TGTGCCAGCAGTGAATTGTGGTCAGCGAACACCGGGGAGCTGTTTTTT.

The genes are TRBV7-2 and TRBJ2-7; 8 bases map to TRBD2. Looked up from germline, CDR1 is SGHTA and CDR2 is FQGNSA. CDR3 size: 15 residues. The trim removed 1 base at V and 4 bases at J, leaving 6 bases unmatched. The CDR3 sequence is CASSLDVSGGYEQYF. In nucleotides, the CDR3 is TGTGCCAGCAGCTTAGATGTCAGCGGGGGTTACGAGCAGTACTTC.

This chain connects TRBV7-3 to TRBJ2-3; 8 nucleotides line up with TRBD2. The CDR3 extends over 16 amino acids. CDR1 is SGHTA and CDR2 is FQGTGA in the germline V gene. Unmatched junction bases numbered 11, after V lost 2 bases and J lost 7 bases. Written as DNA, the CDR3 is TGTGCCAGCAGCTTATCTGGCGGGGGGCCCTCAAATACGCAGTATTTT. It is translated as CASSLSGGGPSNTQYF.

The CDR3, as DNA: TGTGCCAGCAGTGACCGGGACAACAATGAGCAGTTCTTC. It encodes CASSDRDNNEQFF. V gene TRBV6-4 combines with J gene TRBJ2-1; perhaps TRBD1 as D (6 bases). V shed 2 bases and J shed 5 bases, with 7 bases lying between them. The CDR3 is made up of 13 amino acids. Germline CDR1 and CDR2: MRHNA and SNTAGT.

The genes are TRBV19 and TRBJ2-3, with 9 bases identical to TRBD2. The CDR3 has 20 residues. Germline-derived CDR1 and CDR2 are LNHDA and SQIVND (reference sequence). Trimming cost V 5 bases and J 6 bases; bases outside gene matches: 24. This chain's CDR3 is CASSSPRGVAGALAGDTQYF. The CDR3 DNA reads as TGTGCCAGTAGTTCCCCCCGGGGGGTAGCGGGGGCCCTTGCCGGGGATACGCAGTATTTT.

The chain carries TRBV2 and TRBJ2-1, with 13 bases lining up with TRBD2. J was trimmed by 7 bases and V by 5 bases; bases with no gene match: 5. The CDR3 extends over 15 amino acids. Per the germline V gene, CDR1 is SNHLY and CDR2 is FYNNEI. The CDR3 DNA reads as TGTGCCAGCAGTCGGACTAGCGGGGGCCCGAATGAGCAGTTCTTC. Protein: CASSRTSGGPNEQFF.

The J gene is TRBJ2-1, the V gene TRBV2, with a possible D match to TRBD1 (6 bases). CDR1 SNHLY and CDR2 FYNNEI come from the germline V gene. The length of the CDR3 is 14 residues. Deletions cut 4 bases from V and 7 bases from J, with 14 bases between. CDR3 nucleotide sequence: TGTGCCAGCAGTGCAGGGGATGGCCGGAATGAGCAGTTCTTC. Amino acids: CASSAGDGRNEQFF.

This chain uses TRBV15 with TRBJ2-7, with D perhaps matching TRBD2 (6 bases). Between the trimmed V and J ends, which lost 1 base and 3 bases, there was a span of 13 bases. In germline, CDR1 is LNHNV, CDR2 YYDKDF (reference sequence). This CDR3 has 15 residues. CDR3 in amino acids: CATSRGGGARYEQYF. The DNA for the CDR3 is TGTGCCACCAGCAGAGGGGGCGGGGCACGCTACGAGCAGTACTTC.

The chain employs TRBV4-3 and TRBJ1-1; 11 nucleotides line up with TRBD1. Germline assignment: CDR1 LGHNA and CDR2 YSLEER. The CDR3 is made up of 15 amino acids. The trim removed 3 bases at V and 3 bases at J, leaving 3 bases unmatched. The CDR3 DNA reads TGCGCCAGCAGCCAGCGGGACAGGGGGTACACTGAAGCTTTCTTT. It specifies CASSQRDRGYTEAFF.

This chain connects TRBV14 to TRBJ1-3; D gene ambiguous. CDR1 and CDR2 from the germline V gene are SGHDN and FVKESK. The CDR3 spans 15 residues. With 1 base removed from V and 2 bases from J, the gap between germline ends came to 9 bases. CDR3 amino acids: CASSQVRAPGNTIYF. The CDR3 coding sequence is TGTGCCAGCAGCCAAGTGAGGGCCCCTGGAAACACCATATATTTT. The full variable domain, its missing parts supplied by reference TRBV14 and TRBJ1-3, is EAGVTQFPSHSVIEKGQTVTLRCDPISGHDNLYWYRRVMGKEIKFLLHFVKESKQDESGMPNNRFLAERTGGTYSTLKVQPAELEDSGVYFCASSQVRAPGNTIYFGEGSWLTVV.

This clone was found once. This chain links TRBV6-1 with TRBJ2-7; D may be TRBD2 (5 bases). The CDR3 spans 13 residues. Deletions cut 2 bases from V and 7 bases from J, with 12 bases between. The germline V gene has CDR1 MNHNS and CDR2 SASEGT. CDR3 nucleotide sequence: TGTGCCAGCAGTGAATATGCAGGCGGGGAGCAGTACTTC. It codes for CASSEYAGGEQYF.

This clone was found once. The chain links TRBV3-1 (or the pseudogene TRBV3-2) to TRBJ1-2, with D possibly being TRBD1 (6 bases). This CDR3 has 17 residues. V was clipped by 1 base and J by 2 bases, with 17 bases between them. CDR1 LGHDT and CDR2 YNNKEL come from the germline V gene (reference sequence). The CDR3: CASSQAATGTKNYGYTF. CDR3 bases: TGTGCCAGCAGCCAAGCTGCGACGGGGACAAAGAACTATGGCTACACCTTC.